These T cell receptor beta chains were read from a single sample in a study of PD-1 blockade in classical Hodgkin lymphoma. Assay: immunoSEQ multiplex PCR; the TCRdb copy retains only in-frame clones and omits some. This sample yields 110,000 or so clones, of which over 85% are seen a single time; 15% to 20% belongs to the top ten. The specimen was peripheral blood mononuclear cells (PBMCs), collected before the fourth cycle of nivolumab. The receptors derive from a human donor with classical Hodgkin lymphoma. The CDR3 runs from the conserved cysteine through the conserved F or W. Each record gives: D gene, J gene, clone size, V gene, CDR3 DNA, CDR3 protein. The D gene is left open where the match is weak. Rows give clone size only sometimes, using once, few, many, or a class for an expanded clone.

D gene: .; J gene: TRBJ2-1; clone size: .; V gene: TRBV2; CDR3 DNA: TGTGCCAGTTGGGACTCGAGCTCCTACAATGAGCAGTTCTTC; CDR3 protein: CASWDSSSYNEQFF
D gene: TRBD2; J gene: TRBJ2-1; clone size: .; V gene: TRBV28; CDR3 DNA: TGTGCCAGCAGTTTCTCCCCTCTTGGGACTAGCGGGAGGGTCAGCTACAATGAGCAGTTCTTC; CDR3 protein: CASSFSPLGTSGRVSYNEQFF
D gene: .; J gene: TRBJ2-3; clone size: .; V gene: TRBV28; CDR3 DNA: TGTGCCAGCACCCCAAGCCACCAATCGGATACGCAGTATTTT; CDR3 protein: CASTPSHQSDTQYF
D gene: .; J gene: TRBJ2-3; clone size: .; V gene: TRBV7-6; CDR3 DNA: TGTGCCAGCAGCGGACGATTAGGGGGGGGGACAGATACGCAGTATTTT; CDR3 protein: CASSGRLGGGTDTQYF
D gene: .; J gene: TRBJ1-1; clone size: .; V gene: TRBV10-2; CDR3 DNA: TGCGCCAGCAGTGAGTCGAGCTTTAGCTGGGAATTGAGTGAAACTGAAGCTTTCTTT; CDR3 protein: CASSESSFSWELSETEAFF
D gene: .; J gene: TRBJ1-3; clone size: .; V gene: TRBV2; CDR3 DNA: TGTGCCAGCAGTGAAGTGTGGCGGACAACCTCTGGAAACACCATATATTTT; CDR3 protein: CASSEVWRTTSGNTIYF
D gene: TRBD1; J gene: TRBJ1-2; clone size: .; V gene: TRBV28; CDR3 DNA: TGTGCCAGCAGGGCTTCCGGGACAGGGGGCTACACCTTC; CDR3 protein: CASRASGTGGYTF
D gene: .; J gene: TRBJ1-1; clone size: .; V gene: TRBV10-3; CDR3 DNA: TGTGCCATCAGTGAGAGGGGAAACACTGAAGCTTTCTTT; CDR3 protein: CAISERGNTEAFF
D gene: TRBD1; J gene: TRBJ1-2; clone size: once; V gene: TRBV5-4; CDR3 DNA: TGTGCCAGCAGGAGGACAGGGGGCTATGGCTACACCTTC; CDR3 protein: CASRRTGGYGYTF
D gene: TRBD2; J gene: TRBJ2-7; clone size: .; V gene: TRBV2; CDR3 DNA: TGTGCCCGGGGGGGAGGGAGGCGCAGGCCCTACGAGCAGTACTTC; CDR3 protein: CARGGGRRRPYEQYF
D gene: .; J gene: TRBJ2-7; clone size: .; V gene: TRBV21-1; CDR3 DNA: TGTGCCAGCAGGCCTGACCCGGGCCGCGCTACCTACGAGCAGTACTTC; CDR3 protein: CASRPDPGRATYEQYF
D gene: .; J gene: TRBJ2-5; clone size: once; V gene: TRBV4-1; CDR3 DNA: TGCGCCAGCAGCCAAGTCTCGGGCCCGCAAGAGACCCAGTACTTC; CDR3 protein: CASSQVSGPQETQYF
D gene: .; J gene: TRBJ1-1; clone size: .; V gene: TRBV29-1; CDR3 DNA: TGCAGCGTTGATTCGGGCGACAGGACGAACACTGAAGCTTTCTTT; CDR3 protein: CSVDSGDRTNTEAFF
D gene: .; J gene: TRBJ2-7; clone size: .; V gene: TRBV6-6; CDR3 DNA: TGTGCCAGCAGTTACTCGGTTCCGGCGGACACCTACGAGCAGTACTTC; CDR3 protein: CASSYSVPADTYEQYF
D gene: TRBD2; J gene: TRBJ2-7; clone size: .; V gene: TRBV5-5; CDR3 DNA: TGTGCCAGCAGACTAGCGGGGGGAAAGGTGGAGCAGTACTTC; CDR3 protein: CASRLAGGKVEQYF
D gene: .; J gene: TRBJ2-1; clone size: once; V gene: TRBV25-1; CDR3 DNA: TGTGCCAGCAGGGGACACAACACTGAGCAGTTCTTC; CDR3 protein: CASRGHNTEQFF
D gene: .; J gene: TRBJ1-4; clone size: .; V gene: TRBV7-2; CDR3 DNA: TGTGCCAGCAGCGGTCAGGGCTACGAAAAACTGTTTTTT; CDR3 protein: CASSGQGYEKLFF
D gene: .; J gene: TRBJ1-2; clone size: .; V gene: TRBV5-5; CDR3 DNA: TGTGCCAGCAGCTTAAGCGGCGCCTATGGCTACACCTTC; CDR3 protein: CASSLSGAYGYTF
D gene: TRBD2; J gene: TRBJ2-7; clone size: .; V gene: TRBV5-6; CDR3 DNA: TGTGCCAGCAGCTTTCCGGGAGGGCCGGACGAGCAGTACTTC; CDR3 protein: CASSFPGGPDEQYF
D gene: .; J gene: TRBJ2-1; clone size: .; V gene: TRBV5-1; CDR3 DNA: TGCGCCAGCAGCACCGGGAGTTATGTAGGCGATGAGCAGTTCTTC; CDR3 protein: CASSTGSYVGDEQFF
D gene: TRBD1; J gene: TRBJ1-1; clone size: .; V gene: TRBV13; CDR3 DNA: TGTGCCAGCAGCTTAGTGACAGGGGGCACTGAAGCTTTCTTT; CDR3 protein: CASSLVTGGTEAFF
D gene: TRBD1; J gene: TRBJ2-1; clone size: .; V gene: TRBV7-9; CDR3 DNA: TGTGCCAGCAGTCCCAACCTCAGGGACAGGGGCTACAATGAGCAGTTCTTC; CDR3 protein: CASSPNLRDRGYNEQFF
D gene: TRBD1; J gene: TRBJ2-2; clone size: .; V gene: TRBV5-1; CDR3 DNA: TGCGCCAGCAGCTGGACAGGCCCGCCTGGGGAGCTGTTTTTT; CDR3 protein: CASSWTGPPGELFF
D gene: .; J gene: TRBJ1-4; clone size: .; V gene: TRBV6-1; CDR3 DNA: TGTGCCAGCAGTGAAAGCACAGGGACTGGGTCTGGAAAACTGTTTTTT; CDR3 protein: CASSESTGTGSGKLFF
D gene: TRBD1; J gene: TRBJ1-6; clone size: .; V gene: TRBV6-5; CDR3 DNA: TGTGCCAGCAGGTCGGACAGGAATTCACCCCTCCACTTT; CDR3 protein: CASRSDRNSPLHF
D gene: .; J gene: TRBJ1-2; clone size: .; V gene: TRBV19; CDR3 DNA: TGTGCCAGTAGTATAGCGAGAGGAGGGGCAGAGGGCTACACCTTC; CDR3 protein: CASSIARGGAEGYTF
D gene: TRBD1; J gene: TRBJ1-4; clone size: few; V gene: TRBV19; CDR3 DNA: TGTGCCAGCACGGGACAGGGGCCGGAAAAACTGTTTTTT; CDR3 protein: CASTGQGPEKLFF
D gene: TRBD1; J gene: TRBJ2-4; clone size: .; V gene: TRBV7-6; CDR3 DNA: TGTGCCAGCAGCTTGATGAAAGATGACAGGGTTTACTTC; CDR3 protein: CASSLMKDDRVYF
D gene: .; J gene: TRBJ1-1; clone size: few; V gene: TRBV7-9; CDR3 DNA: TGTGCCAGCAGCTCGGGACGGACTAACACTGAAGCTTTCTTT; CDR3 protein: CASSSGRTNTEAFF
D gene: TRBD2; J gene: TRBJ2-1; clone size: .; V gene: TRBV19; CDR3 DNA: TGTGCCAGTAGTATAGGTAGCGGGGGACTCTACAATGAGCAGTTCTTC; CDR3 protein: CASSIGSGGLYNEQFF
D gene: .; J gene: TRBJ1-1; clone size: once; V gene: TRBV2; CDR3 DNA: TGTGCCAGCACCCTCAGCGGGGTAAGGAACACTGAAGCTTTCTTT; CDR3 protein: CASTLSGVRNTEAFF
D gene: .; J gene: TRBJ1-5; clone size: few; V gene: TRBV6-6; CDR3 DNA: TGTGCCAGCAGTCAAGGCGGTCAGGGGACCCAGCCCCAGCATTTT; CDR3 protein: CASSQGGQGTQPQHF
D gene: .; J gene: TRBJ2-7; clone size: .; V gene: TRBV18; CDR3 DNA: TGTGCCAGCTCACCACCGGGACGGGGCTCCTACGAGCAGTACTTC; CDR3 protein: CASSPPGRGSYEQYF
D gene: .; J gene: TRBJ2-7; clone size: once; V gene: TRBV5-1; CDR3 DNA: TGCGCCAGCAGCTTAACGTCAGTTACCTACGAGCAGTACTTC; CDR3 protein: CASSLTSVTYEQYF
D gene: .; J gene: TRBJ1-5; clone size: .; V gene: TRBV15; CDR3 DNA: TGTGCCACCAGCAGGAGGCAGGGGTATCAGCCCCAGCATTTT; CDR3 protein: CATSRRQGYQPQHF
D gene: TRBD1; J gene: TRBJ2-7; clone size: .; V gene: TRBV7-9; CDR3 DNA: TGTGCCAGCAGCCCAGCCCTGGACAGGGGCTACGAGCAGTACTTC; CDR3 protein: CASSPALDRGYEQYF
D gene: .; J gene: TRBJ2-3; clone size: .; V gene: TRBV4-3; CDR3 DNA: TGCGCCAGCAGCCAATCGAGGACAGATACGCAGTATTTT; CDR3 protein: CASSQSRTDTQYF
D gene: .; J gene: TRBJ2-5; clone size: .; V gene: TRBV2; CDR3 DNA: TGTGCCAGCATGGGTCTAGCAAACCCTTTAGGGGAGACCCAGTACTTC; CDR3 protein: CASMGLANPLGETQYF
D gene: TRBD2; J gene: TRBJ2-7; clone size: .; V gene: TRBV27; CDR3 DNA: TGTGCCAGCAGTCCCCGGACTAGCAGCTACGAGCAGTACTTC; CDR3 protein: CASSPRTSSYEQYF
D gene: TRBD2; J gene: TRBJ2-3; clone size: .; V gene: TRBV18; CDR3 DNA: TGTGCCAGCTCCCGACTAGCGGGAGTTGCAGATACGCAGTATTTT; CDR3 protein: CASSRLAGVADTQYF
D gene: .; J gene: TRBJ1-2; clone size: many; V gene: TRBV19; CDR3 DNA: TGTGCCAGTAGTCAAGGCTTAAGGCTGGGAGGCTACACCTTC; CDR3 protein: CASSQGLRLGGYTF
D gene: .; J gene: TRBJ1-4; clone size: .; V gene: TRBV2; CDR3 DNA: TGTGCCAGCAGTGGGAGGATGAATGAAAAACTGTTTTTT; CDR3 protein: CASSGRMNEKLFF
D gene: TRBD1; J gene: TRBJ1-5; clone size: .; V gene: TRBV19; CDR3 DNA: TGTGCCAGTAGCACAACAGGGGTTGGGCAGCCCCAGCATTTT; CDR3 protein: CASSTTGVGQPQHF
D gene: .; J gene: TRBJ2-3; clone size: .; V gene: TRBV25-1; CDR3 DNA: TGTGCCAGCTGCAGCAGCACAGATACGCAGTATTTT; CDR3 protein: CASCSSTDTQYF
D gene: .; J gene: TRBJ2-1; clone size: once; V gene: TRBV2; CDR3 DNA: TGTGCCAGCAGTGAGGGACCAGGGGTATACAATGAGCAGTTCTTC; CDR3 protein: CASSEGPGVYNEQFF
D gene: .; J gene: TRBJ1-5; clone size: once; V gene: TRBV4-1; CDR3 DNA: TGCGCCAGCAGCCAAGGAACCAGGGGAGGAAGCAATCAGCCCCAGCATTTT; CDR3 protein: CASSQGTRGGSNQPQHF
D gene: .; J gene: TRBJ2-3; clone size: .; V gene: TRBV19; CDR3 DNA: TGTGCCAGTAGTCCCACCCTTCAAGCCGGGGGGCGGCTAGGCACAGATACGCAGTATTTT; CDR3 protein: CASSPTLQAGGRLGTDTQYF
D gene: TRBD1; J gene: TRBJ1-4; clone size: .; V gene: TRBV18; CDR3 DNA: TGTGCCAGCTCATCAGACAGGGGTACTAATGAAAAACTGTTTTTT; CDR3 protein: CASSSDRGTNEKLFF
D gene: .; J gene: TRBJ2-7; clone size: .; V gene: TRBV23-1; CDR3 DNA: TGCGCCAGCAGTCAATCACGGCAGTGCAAGGAGTACTTC; CDR3 protein: CASSQSRQCKEYF